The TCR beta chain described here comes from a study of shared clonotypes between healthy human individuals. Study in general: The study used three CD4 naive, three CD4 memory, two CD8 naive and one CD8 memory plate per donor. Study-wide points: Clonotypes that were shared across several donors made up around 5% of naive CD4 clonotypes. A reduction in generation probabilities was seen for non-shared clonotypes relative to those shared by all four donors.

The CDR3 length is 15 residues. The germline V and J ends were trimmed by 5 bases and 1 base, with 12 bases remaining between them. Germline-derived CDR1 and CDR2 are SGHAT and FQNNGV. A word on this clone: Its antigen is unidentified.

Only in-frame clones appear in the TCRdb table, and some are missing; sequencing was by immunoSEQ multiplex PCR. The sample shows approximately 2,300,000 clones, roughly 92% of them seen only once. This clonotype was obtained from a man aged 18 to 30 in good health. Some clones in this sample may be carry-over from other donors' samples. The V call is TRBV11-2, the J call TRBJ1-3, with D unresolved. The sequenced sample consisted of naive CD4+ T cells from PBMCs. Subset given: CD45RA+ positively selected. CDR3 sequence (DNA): TGTGCCAGCAGCGACCCTCGCGGGTCTGGAAACACCATATATTTT. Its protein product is CASSDPRGSGNTIYF.